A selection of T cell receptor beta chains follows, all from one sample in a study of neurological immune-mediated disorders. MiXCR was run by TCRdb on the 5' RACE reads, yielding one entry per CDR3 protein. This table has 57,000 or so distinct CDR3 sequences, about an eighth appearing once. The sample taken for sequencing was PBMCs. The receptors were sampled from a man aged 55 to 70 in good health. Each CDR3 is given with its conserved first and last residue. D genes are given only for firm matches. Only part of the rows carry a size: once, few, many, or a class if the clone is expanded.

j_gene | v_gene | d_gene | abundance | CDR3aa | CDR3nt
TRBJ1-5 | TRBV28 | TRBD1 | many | CASSRAGTGYQPQHF | TGTGCCAGCAGTCGAGCCGGGACAGGGTATCAGCCCCAGCATTTT
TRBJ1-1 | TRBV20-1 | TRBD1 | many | CSARGTGPKILMNTEAFF | TGCAGTGCTAGGGGGACAGGGCCTAAAATCCTAATGAACACTGAAGCTTTCTTT
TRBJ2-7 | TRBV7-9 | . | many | CASSLIQGFGEQYF | TGTGCCAGCAGCTTAATTCAGGGTTTTGGCGAGCAGTACTTC
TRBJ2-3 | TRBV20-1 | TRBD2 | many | CSAERGGVDTQYF | TGCAGTGCTGAGCGGGGGGGCGTAGATACGCAGTATTTT
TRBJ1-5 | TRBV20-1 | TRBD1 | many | CSARQGSAWGQPQHF | TGCAGTGCCAGACAGGGGAGCGCTTGGGGTCAGCCCCAGCATTTT
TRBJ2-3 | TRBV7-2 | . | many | CASSLDQHLDTQYF | TGTGCCAGCAGCTTAGATCAGCACTTGGATACGCAGTATTTT
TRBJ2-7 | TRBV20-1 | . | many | CSAWDRSYEQYF | TGCAGTGCTTGGGACCGCTCCTACGAGCAGTACTTC
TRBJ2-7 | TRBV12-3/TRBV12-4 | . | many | CASSTGLRGHEQYF | TGTGCCAGCAGCACCGGGCTTAGAGGCCACGAGCAGTACTTC
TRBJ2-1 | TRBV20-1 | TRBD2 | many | CSARDSLAGGLSSYNEQFF | TGCAGTGCTAGAGATTCGCTAGCGGGGGGCCTTAGCTCCTACAATGAGCAGTTCTTC
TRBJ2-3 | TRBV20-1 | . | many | CSARAGSTDTQYF | TGCAGTGCTCGAGCAGGGAGCACAGATACGCAGTATTTT
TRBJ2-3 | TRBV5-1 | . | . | CASSLEDPDTDTQYF | TGCGCCAGCAGCTTGGAGGACCCGGACACAGATACGCAGTATTTT
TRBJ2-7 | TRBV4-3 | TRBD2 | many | CASSRIAGSSYEQYF | TGCGCCAGCAGCCGGATAGCGGGGAGCTCCTACGAGCAGTACTTC
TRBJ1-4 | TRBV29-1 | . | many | CSVQTVEKLFF | TGCAGCGTCCAAACGGTCGAAAAACTGTTTTTT
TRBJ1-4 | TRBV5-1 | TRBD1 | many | CASSPEGTGGEKLFF | TGCGCCAGCAGCCCCGAAGGGACAGGGGGGGAAAAACTGTTTTTT
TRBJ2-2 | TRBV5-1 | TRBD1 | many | CASSFGQGALAGELFF | TGCGCCAGCAGCTTTGGACAGGGGGCATTGGCCGGGGAGCTGTTTTTT
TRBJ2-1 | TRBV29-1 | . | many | CSVDRWVSVSYNEQFF | TGCAGCGTTGATAGGTGGGTGAGTGTCAGTTACAATGAGCAGTTCTTC
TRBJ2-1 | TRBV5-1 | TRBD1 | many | CASRGTGRLNEQFF | TGCGCCAGCAGGGGGACAGGGCGATTGAATGAGCAGTTCTTC
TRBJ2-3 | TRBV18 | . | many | CASSPSRQATDTQYF | TGTGCCAGCTCACCGTCCCGACAGGCCACAGATACGCAGTATTTT
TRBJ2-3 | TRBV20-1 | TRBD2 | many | CSARQTSGGPYTQYF | TGCAGTGCTAGGCAAACTAGCGGGGGGCCCTATACGCAGTATTTT
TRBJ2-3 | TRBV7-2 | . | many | CASSSYPDTQYF | TGTGCCAGCAGCTCCTATCCAGATACGCAGTATTTT
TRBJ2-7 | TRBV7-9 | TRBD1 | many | CASSSRQGSVEQYF | TGTGCCAGCAGCTCTCGACAGGGGTCGGTCGAGCAGTACTTC
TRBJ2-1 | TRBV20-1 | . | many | CSANFLYEQFF | TGCAGTGCCAACTTCCTTTATGAGCAGTTCTTC
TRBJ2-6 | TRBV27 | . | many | CASSSTPTGSGANVLTF | TGTGCCAGCAGTTCGACCCCGACGGGTTCTGGGGCCAACGTCCTGACTTTC
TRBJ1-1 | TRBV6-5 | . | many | CASSYSLPTGTEAFF | TGTGCCAGCAGTTACTCCCTACCGACCGGGACTGAAGCTTTCTTT
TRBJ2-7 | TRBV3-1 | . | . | CASSQGTPYEQYF | TGTGCCAGCAGCCAAGGGACGCCCTACGAGCAGTACTTC
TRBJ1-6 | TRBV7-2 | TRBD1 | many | CASSRSGDRDNSPLHF | TGTGCCAGCAGTCGCAGTGGGGACAGAGATAATTCACCCCTCCACTTT
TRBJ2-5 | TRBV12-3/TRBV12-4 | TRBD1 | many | CASSPPGQGGETQYF | TGTGCCAGCAGTCCCCCGGGACAGGGAGGGGAGACCCAGTACTTC
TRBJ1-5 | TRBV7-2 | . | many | CASSLSQSSNQPQHF | TGTGCCAGCAGCTTATCCCAGTCTAGCAATCAGCCCCAGCATTTT
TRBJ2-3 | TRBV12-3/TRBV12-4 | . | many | CASSLPGVDSDTQYF | TGTGCCAGCAGTCTGCCGGGAGTTGACTCAGATACGCAGTATTTT
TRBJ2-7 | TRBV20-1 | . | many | CSAEGSGEQYF | TGCAGTGCAGAGGGTTCTGGGGAGCAGTACTTC
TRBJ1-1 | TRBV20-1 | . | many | CSAERIINTEAFF | TGCAGTGCAGAGCGAATAATCAACACTGAAGCTTTCTTT
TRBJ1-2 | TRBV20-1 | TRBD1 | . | CSGQTGAAEGYTF | TGCAGTGGTCAAACAGGGGCCGCCGAGGGCTACACCTTC
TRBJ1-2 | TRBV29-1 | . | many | CSVGDPDDYGYTF | TGCAGCGTTGGGGACCCCGACGACTATGGCTACACCTTC
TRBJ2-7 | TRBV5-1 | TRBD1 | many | CASSLGQGQDEQYF | TGCGCCAGCAGCCTCGGACAGGGGCAGGACGAGCAGTACTTC
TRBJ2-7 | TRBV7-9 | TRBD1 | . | CASSLTGPSTYEQYF | TGTGCCAGCAGTCTGACAGGGCCCTCGACCTACGAGCAGTACTTC
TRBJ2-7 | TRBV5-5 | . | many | CASSLSAGDYEQYF | TGTGCCAGCAGCCTGTCTGCGGGTGACTACGAGCAGTACTTC
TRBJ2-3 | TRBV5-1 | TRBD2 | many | CASSLSGTSGVSTDTQYF | TGCGCCAGCAGCCTATCCGGGACTAGCGGGGTTAGCACAGATACGCAGTATTTT
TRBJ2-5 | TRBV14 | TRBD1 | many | CASSPGQYQETQYF | TGTGCCAGCAGCCCGGGACAGTACCAAGAGACCCAGTACTTC
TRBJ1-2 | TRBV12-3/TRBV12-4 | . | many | CASSRTGYGYTF | TGTGCCAGCAGTCGGACCGGCTATGGCTACACCTTC
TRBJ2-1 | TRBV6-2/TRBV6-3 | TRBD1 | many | CASSSPGTGNNEQFF | TGTGCCAGCAGTAGTCCCGGGACAGGGAACAATGAGCAGTTCTTC
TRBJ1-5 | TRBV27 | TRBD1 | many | CASSRDRYYSNQPQHF | TGTGCCAGCAGTCGGGACAGATATTATTCCAATCAGCCCCAGCATTTT
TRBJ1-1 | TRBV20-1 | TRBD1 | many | CSAPRTGLNTEAFF | TGCAGTGCTCCCCGGACAGGGTTGAACACTGAAGCTTTCTTT
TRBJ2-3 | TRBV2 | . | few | CASRAATDTQYF | TGTGCCAGCAGGGCTGCCACAGATACGCAGTATTTT
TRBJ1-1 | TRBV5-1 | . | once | CAGSYEGGSEAFF | TGCGCCGGCAGCTATGAGGGGGGCAGTGAAGCTTTCTTT
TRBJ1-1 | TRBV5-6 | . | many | CASRLRNTEAFF | TGTGCCAGCCGGCTGAGGAACACTGAAGCTTTCTTT
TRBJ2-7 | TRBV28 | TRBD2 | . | CASSPGLVGYEQYF | TGTGCCAGCAGTCCCGGACTAGTGGGCTACGAGCAGTACTTC
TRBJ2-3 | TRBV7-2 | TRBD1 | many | CASSFLGQGPDTQYF | TGTGCCAGCAGCTTCCTCGGACAGGGACCAGATACGCAGTATTTT
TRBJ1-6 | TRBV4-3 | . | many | CASSPEDRTLSPLHF | TGCGCCAGCAGCCCGGAGGACCGAACTCTATCACCCCTCCACTTT